Described below is a single T cell receptor beta chain sequence and its context. Repertoires were generated with immunoSEQ multiplex PCR, while TCRdb's copy carries only in-frame clones and drops some. The sample consists of about 2.4 million clones, over 85% of them appearing once. These data belong to a study of shared clonotypes between healthy human individuals. CDR3 size: 14 residues. Germline V gives CDR1 SGHAT, CDR2 FQNNGV. Trimming stripped 5 bases from V and 5 bases from J, with 15 bases between. This sequence originates from a young man in good health. Some clones in this sample may be carry-over from other donors' samples. The V call is TRBV11-2, the J call TRBJ1-2; D is perhaps TRBD1 (5 bases). The specimen was naive CD4+ T cells from PBMCs. Sample subset: CD45RA+ positively selected. CDR3 amino acids: CASSQRQRQYGYTF. Here the CDR3 DNA reads TGTGCCAGCAGCCAAAGACAGAGACAATATGGCTACACCTTC. The full variable domain, completed using reference TRBV11-2 and TRBJ1-2, is EAGVAQSPRYKIIEKRQSVAFWCNPISGHATLYWYQQILGQGPKLLIQFQNNGVVDDSQLPKDRFSAERLKGVDSTLKIQPAKLEDSAVYLCASSQRQRQYGYTFGSGTRLTVV.